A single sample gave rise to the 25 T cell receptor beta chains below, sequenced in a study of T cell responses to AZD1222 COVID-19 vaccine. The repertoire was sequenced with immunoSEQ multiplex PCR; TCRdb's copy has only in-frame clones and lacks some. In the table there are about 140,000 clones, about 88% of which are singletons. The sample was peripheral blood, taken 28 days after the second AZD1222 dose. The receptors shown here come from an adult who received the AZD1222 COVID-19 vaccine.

The CDR3 is CASSVGAGAGELFF. The CDR3 coding sequence is TGTGCCAGCAGCGTAGGAGCGGGGGCCGGGGAGCTGTTTTTT. The chain carries TRBV9 and TRBJ2-2; 8 nucleotides agree with TRBD2. The CDR3 sequence is 14 residues long. Unmatched junction bases numbered 1, after V lost 0 bases and J lost 6 bases. The germline CDR1 and CDR2 sequences are SGDLS and YYNGEE.

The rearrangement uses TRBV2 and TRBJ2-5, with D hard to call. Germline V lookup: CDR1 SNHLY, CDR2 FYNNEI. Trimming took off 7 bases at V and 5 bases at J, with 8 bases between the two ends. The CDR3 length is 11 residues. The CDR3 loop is CASKDWETQYF. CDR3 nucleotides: TGTGCCAGCAAGGATTGGGAGACCCAGTACTTC.

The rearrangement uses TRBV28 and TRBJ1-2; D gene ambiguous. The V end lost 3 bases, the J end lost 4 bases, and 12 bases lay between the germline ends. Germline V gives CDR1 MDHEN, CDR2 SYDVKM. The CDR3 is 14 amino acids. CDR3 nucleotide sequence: TGTGCCAGCAGTTTTGTTTCGGCAAGCTATGGCTACACCTTC. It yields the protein CASSFVSASYGYTF.

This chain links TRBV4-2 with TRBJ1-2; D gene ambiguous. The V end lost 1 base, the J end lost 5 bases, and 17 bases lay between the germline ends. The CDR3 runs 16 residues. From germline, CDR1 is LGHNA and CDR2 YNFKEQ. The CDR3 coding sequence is TGTGCCAGCAGCCAAGGAGGCTCGGGTCAAAGGTATGGCTACACCTTC. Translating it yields CASSQGGSGQRYGYTF.

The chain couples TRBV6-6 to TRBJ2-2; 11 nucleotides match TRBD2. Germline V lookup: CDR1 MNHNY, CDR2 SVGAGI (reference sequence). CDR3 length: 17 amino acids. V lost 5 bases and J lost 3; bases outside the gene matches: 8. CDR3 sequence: CASSRITSGSHTGELFF. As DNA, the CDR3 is TGTGCCAGCAGTCGAATTACTAGCGGGAGCCACACCGGGGAGCTGTTTTTT.

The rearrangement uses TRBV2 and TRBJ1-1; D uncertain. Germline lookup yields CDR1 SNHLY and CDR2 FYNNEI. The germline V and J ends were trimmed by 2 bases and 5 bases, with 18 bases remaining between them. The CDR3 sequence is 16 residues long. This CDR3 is CASSEFGAPGGTEAFF. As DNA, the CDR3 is TGTGCCAGCAGTGAATTCGGCGCCCCGGGAGGGACTGAAGCTTTCTTT.

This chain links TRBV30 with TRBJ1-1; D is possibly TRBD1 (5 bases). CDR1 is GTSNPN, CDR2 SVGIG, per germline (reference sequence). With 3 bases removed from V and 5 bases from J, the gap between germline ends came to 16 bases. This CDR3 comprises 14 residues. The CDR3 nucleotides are TGTGCCTGGAGGGGTACCTTAGGGGAGACTGAAGCTTTCTTT. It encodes CAWRGTLGETEAFF.

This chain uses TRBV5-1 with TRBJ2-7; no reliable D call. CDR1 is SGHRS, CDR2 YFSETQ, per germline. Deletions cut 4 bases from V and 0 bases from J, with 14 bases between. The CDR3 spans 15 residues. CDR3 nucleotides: TGCGCCAGCAGCCTCGATCATCCACTCTCCTACGAGCAGTACTTC. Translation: CASSLDHPLSYEQYF.

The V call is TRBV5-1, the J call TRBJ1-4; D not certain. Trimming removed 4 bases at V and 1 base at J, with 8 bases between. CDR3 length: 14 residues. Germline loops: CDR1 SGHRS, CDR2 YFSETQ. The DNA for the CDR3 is TGCGCCAGCAGCCCCCCCGGAACTAATGAAAAACTGTTTTTT. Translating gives CASSPPGTNEKLFF.

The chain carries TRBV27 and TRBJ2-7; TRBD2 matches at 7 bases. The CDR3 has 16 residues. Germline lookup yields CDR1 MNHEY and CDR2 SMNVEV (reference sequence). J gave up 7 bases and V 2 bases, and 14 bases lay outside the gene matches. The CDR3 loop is CASSLRPTPGGKEQYF. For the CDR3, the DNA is TGTGCCAGCAGTTTACGCCCCACGCCGGGAGGTAAGGAGCAGTACTTC.

The CDR3 DNA reads TGCAGTGCTGCACGGGAAAAACTGTTTTTT. Translation gives CSAAREKLFF. The chain combines TRBV20-1 with TRBJ1-4; D is uncertain. CDR1 is DFQATT, CDR2 SNEGSKA, per germline (reference sequence). The CDR3 totals 10 residues. V was cut by 5 bases and J by 8 bases, with 6 bases left in between.

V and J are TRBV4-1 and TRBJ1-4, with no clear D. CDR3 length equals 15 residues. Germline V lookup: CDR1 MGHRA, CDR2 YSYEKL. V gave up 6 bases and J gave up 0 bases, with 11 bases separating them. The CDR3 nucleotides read TGCGCCAGCAGAGCTTTGGGGACAACTAATGAAAAACTGTTTTTT. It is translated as CASRALGTTNEKLFF.

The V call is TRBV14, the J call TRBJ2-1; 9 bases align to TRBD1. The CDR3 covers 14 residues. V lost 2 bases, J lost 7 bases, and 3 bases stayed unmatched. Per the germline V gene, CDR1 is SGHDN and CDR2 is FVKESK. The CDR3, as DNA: TGTGCCAGCAGCCAAAGCGGGACAGGGAATGAGCAGTTCTTC. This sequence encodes CASSQSGTGNEQFF. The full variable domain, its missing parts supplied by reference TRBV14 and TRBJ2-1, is EAGVTQFPSHSVIEKGQTVTLRCDPISGHDNLYWYRRVMGKEIKFLLHFVKESKQDESGMPNNRFLAERTGGTYSTLKVQPAELEDSGVYFCASSQSGTGNEQFFGPGTRLTVL.

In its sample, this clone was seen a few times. The CDR3 region has the DNA TGTGCCAGCAGCGTAGTATCGGGACTAGCGAACACCGGGGAGCTGTTTTTT. The encoded protein is CASSVVSGLANTGELFF. The chain employs TRBV9 and TRBJ2-2, with 8 bases fitting TRBD2. This CDR3 is 17 amino acids long. Germline V lookup: CDR1 SGDLS, CDR2 YYNGEE. V trimming: 0 bases; J trimming: 0 bases; junction bases outside the gene matches: 4.

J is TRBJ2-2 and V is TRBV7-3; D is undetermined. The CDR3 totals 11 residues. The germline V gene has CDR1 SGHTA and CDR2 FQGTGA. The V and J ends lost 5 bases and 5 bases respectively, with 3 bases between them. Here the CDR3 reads CASSQTGELFF. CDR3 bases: TGTGCCAGCAGCCAGACCGGGGAGCTGTTTTTT.

The CDR3 sequence is CATSDPGLMGEQFF. CDR3 bases: TGTGCCACCAGTGACCCGGGACTTATGGGTGAGCAGTTCTTC. The genes are TRBV24-1 and TRBJ2-1; perhaps TRBD2 as D (6 bases). CDR3 size: 14 residues. V was clipped by 4 bases and J by 9 bases, with 15 bases between them. CDR1 is KGHDR and CDR2 is SFDVKD in the germline V gene.

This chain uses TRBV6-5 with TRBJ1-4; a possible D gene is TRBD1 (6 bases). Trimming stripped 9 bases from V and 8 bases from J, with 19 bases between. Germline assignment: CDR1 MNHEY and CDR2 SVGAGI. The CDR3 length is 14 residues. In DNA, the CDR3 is TGTGCCAGTCAAGAAAGGGGACACTCGGAAAAACTGTTTTTT. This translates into CASQERGHSEKLFF.

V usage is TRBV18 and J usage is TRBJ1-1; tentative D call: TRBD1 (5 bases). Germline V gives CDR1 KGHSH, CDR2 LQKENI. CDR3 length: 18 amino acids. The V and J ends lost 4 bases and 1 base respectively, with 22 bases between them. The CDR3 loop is CASSLKVGEVIGNTEAFF. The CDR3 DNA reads TGTGCCAGCTCACTTAAGGTAGGGGAAGTTATAGGGAACACTGAAGCTTTCTTT.

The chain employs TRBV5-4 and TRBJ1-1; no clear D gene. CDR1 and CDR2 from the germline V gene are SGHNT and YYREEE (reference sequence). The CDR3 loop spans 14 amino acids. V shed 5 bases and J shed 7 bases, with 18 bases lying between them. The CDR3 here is CASRASGNALEAFF. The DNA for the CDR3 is TGTGCCAGCAGAGCGTCGGGGAACGCACTTGAAGCTTTCTTT. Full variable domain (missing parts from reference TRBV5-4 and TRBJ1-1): ETGVTQSPTHLIKTRGQQVTLRCSSQSGHNTVSWYQQALGQGPQFIFQYYREEENGRGNFPPRFSGLQFPNYSSELNVNALELDDSALYLCASRASGNALEAFFGQGTRLTVV.

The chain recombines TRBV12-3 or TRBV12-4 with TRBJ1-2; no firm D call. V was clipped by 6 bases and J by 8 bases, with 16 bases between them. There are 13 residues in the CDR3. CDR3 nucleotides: TGTGCCAGCAGCTCCAACGGCGGAGACGGCTACACCTTC. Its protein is CASSSNGGDGYTF.

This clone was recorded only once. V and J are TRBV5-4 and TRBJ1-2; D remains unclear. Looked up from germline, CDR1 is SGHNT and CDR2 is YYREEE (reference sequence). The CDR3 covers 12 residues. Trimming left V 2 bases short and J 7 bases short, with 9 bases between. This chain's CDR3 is CASSLSLFGYTF. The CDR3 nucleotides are TGTGCCAGCAGCTTATCTCTCTTTGGCTACACCTTC.

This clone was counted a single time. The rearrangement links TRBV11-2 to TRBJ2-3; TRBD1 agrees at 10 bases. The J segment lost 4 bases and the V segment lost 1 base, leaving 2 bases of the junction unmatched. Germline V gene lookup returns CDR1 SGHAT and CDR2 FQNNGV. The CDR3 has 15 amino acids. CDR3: CASSLGTGGADTQYF. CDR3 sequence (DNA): TGTGCCAGCAGCTTAGGGACAGGGGGGGCAGATACGCAGTATTTT. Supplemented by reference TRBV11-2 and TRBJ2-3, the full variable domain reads EAGVAQSPRYKIIEKRQSVAFWCNPISGHATLYWYQQILGQGPKLLIQFQNNGVVDDSQLPKDRFSAERLKGVDSTLKIQPAKLEDSAVYLCASSLGTGGADTQYFGPGTRLTVL.

This CDR3 reads CASSQPRPDSGNTIYF. The CDR3 DNA is TGCGCCAGCAGCCAACCGCGTCCCGACTCTGGAAACACCATATATTTT. This chain links TRBV4-1 with TRBJ1-3; no definite D call. Deletions cut 2 bases from V and 0 bases from J, with 11 bases between. The CDR3 is 16 residues long. Looked up from germline, CDR1 is MGHRA and CDR2 is YSYEKL.

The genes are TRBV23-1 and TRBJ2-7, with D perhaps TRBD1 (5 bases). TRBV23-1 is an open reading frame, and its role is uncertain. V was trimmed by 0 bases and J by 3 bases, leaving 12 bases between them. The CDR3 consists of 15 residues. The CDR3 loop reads CASSQSMTQDYEQYF. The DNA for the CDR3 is TGCGCCAGCAGTCAATCTATGACACAGGACTACGAGCAGTACTTC.

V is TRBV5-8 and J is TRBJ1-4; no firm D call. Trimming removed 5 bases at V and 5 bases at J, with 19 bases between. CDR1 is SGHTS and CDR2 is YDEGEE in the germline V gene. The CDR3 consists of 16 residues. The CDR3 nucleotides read TGTGCCAGCAGTTCGTTGCTTCTGGCTGCGAATGAAAAACTGTTTTTT. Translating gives CASSSLLLAANEKLFF.